These T cell receptor beta chains were read from a single sample in a study of CD8+CD57+ T cells in acquired aplastic anemia. TCRdb reprocessed the reads via MiXCR and lists one record per CDR3 protein. The sample has 150,000 to 200,000 distinct CDR3 sequences, less than 50% seen once. The sample taken for sequencing was sorted CD4+, CD8+, or CD8+CD57+ T cells (not recorded which) from PBMCs. These receptors originate from a human donor with aplastic anemia. CDR3s include the opening cysteine and the closing phenylalanine or tryptophan. Each record gives: D gene, V gene, J gene, clone size, CDR3 length, CDR3 DNA, CDR3 protein. D genes are given only for firm matches. Only part of the rows carry a size: once, few, many, or a class if the clone is expanded.

>NA|TRBV12-3/TRBV12-4|TRBJ1-2|once|13
TGTGCCAGCAGTTCAGACAGCAGCTATGGCTACACCTTC
CASSSDSSYGYTF
>TRBD1|TRBV14|TRBJ2-7|NA|13
TGTGCCAGCAGCTGGCGACAGGGTGGCGAGCAGTACTTC
CASSWRQGGEQYF
>TRBD2|TRBV10-3|TRBJ2-7|few|12
TGTGCCACAGCGGGACTCTCCTACGAGCAGTACTTC
CATAGLSYEQYF
>NA|TRBV24-1|TRBJ2-1|many|13
TGTGCCTCGCAGCAAGGAATTAACAATGAGCAGTTCTTC
CASQQGINNEQFF
>NA|TRBV9|TRBJ1-3|NA|15
TGTGCCAGCAGCGCCTCATCGACAACTGGAAACACCATATATTTT
CASSASSTTGNTIYF
>NA|TRBV6-1|TRBJ2-7|NA|14
TGTGCCAGCAGCCCTAGGGGGGGAACTTACGAGCAGTACTTC
CASSPRGGTYEQYF
>TRBD2|TRBV20-1|TRBJ2-1|once|14
TGCAGTGCTCCGACCGGGACTAGAGGCAATGAGCAGTTCTTC
CSAPTGTRGNEQFF
>NA|TRBV20-1|TRBJ2-2|many|14
TGCAGTGCTAGACCAAGTGGGGGGTCCGGGGAGCTGTTTTTT
CSARPSGGSGELFF
>NA|TRBV24-1|TRBJ2-5|NA|15
TGTGCCACCAGTGACCCGGCGGTTGGTCAAGAGACCCAGTACTTC
CATSDPAVGQETQYF
>NA|TRBV10-3|TRBJ1-1|NA|13
TGTGCCATCGGGGGGGCGGCGAACACTGAAGCTTTCTTT
CAIGGAANTEAFF
>TRBD2|TRBV19|TRBJ2-5|many|14
TGTGCCCCGAACCCCGGGAGGGCCCAGGAGACCCAGTACTTC
CAPNPGRAQETQYF
>TRBD2|TRBV20-1|TRBJ2-7|NA|13
TGCAGTGCCACCGGGACTAGAGTTAACGAGCAGTACTTC
CSATGTRVNEQYF
>TRBD1|TRBV10-3|TRBJ1-5|NA|16
TGTGCCATCAGTGCCCTTTGGACAGGGGGCAATCAGCCCCAGCATTTT
CAISALWTGGNQPQHF
>NA|TRBV7-7|TRBJ2-6|once|9
TGTGCCAGCAGCTTAGATCTGACTTTC
CASSLDLTF
>NA|TRBV20-1|TRBJ2-5|many|14
TGCAGTGCCGCGGGAACAGGGAATGATGAGACCCAGTACTTC
CSAAGTGNDETQYF
>NA|TRBV10-2|TRBJ2-7|many|12
TGCGCCAGCAGTTCGACGGGTTACGAGCAGTACTTC
CASSSTGYEQYF
>NA|TRBV29-1|TRBJ2-1|once|14
TGCAGCGTTGAATCTCAGGGGTCCTACAATGAGCAGTTCTTC
CSVESQGSYNEQFF
>NA|TRBV10-1|TRBJ2-1|NA|13
TGCGCCAGCAGTCTCACTGACTACAATGAGCAGTTCTTC
CASSLTDYNEQFF
>TRBD1|TRBV20-1|TRBJ2-3|once|16
TGCAGTGCTAGTCCTCCGGGACAGGGGGTCACAGATACGCAGTATTTT
CSASPPGQGVTDTQYF
>NA|TRBV5-4|TRBJ1-1|many|13
TGTGCCAGCAGCCCTCGGGACATGGGAGGAGCTTTCTTT
CASSPRDMGGAFF
>TRBD2|TRBV25-1|TRBJ2-1|NA|16
TGTGCCAGCAGTGAATTGTCTAGCGGGCGCTACAATGAGCAGTTCTTC
CASSELSSGRYNEQFF
>TRBD2|TRBV29-1|TRBJ2-3|many|15
TGCAGCGTTTCGGCTAGCGGGAGTGTTTCAGATACGCAGTATTTT
CSVSASGSVSDTQYF
>NA|TRBV20-1|TRBJ1-1|NA|11
TGCAGTGGGGACTCCAACACTGAAGCTTTCTTT
CSGDSNTEAFF
>TRBD1|TRBV15|TRBJ1-4|NA|15
TGTGCCACCAGCAGCTCCGGGACAGTTAATGAAAAACTGTTTTTT
CATSSSGTVNEKLFF
>NA|TRBV6-2/TRBV6-3|TRBJ1-6|once|14
TGTGCCAGCAGTTACGCTCGGGGGGATTCACCCCTCCACTTT
CASSYARGDSPLHF
>NA|TRBV7-2|TRBJ1-1|NA|13
TGTGCCAGCAGCTACAGGGCGGGGACTGAAGCTTTCTTT
CASSYRAGTEAFF
>NA|TRBV12-3/TRBV12-4|TRBJ2-7|NA|13
TGTGCCAGCAGCCGTTCCCAGACGGTGAGTCAGTACTTC
CASSRSQTVSQYF
>TRBD1|TRBV2|TRBJ2-5|NA|13
TGTGCCAGCAGCAGGACAGGGAAAGAGACCCAGTACTTC
CASSRTGKETQYF
>NA|TRBV24-1|TRBJ1-1|NA|13
TGTGCCACCAGTGATTACCCGAACACTGAAGCTTTCTTT
CATSDYPNTEAFF
>NA|TRBV29-1|TRBJ1-2|NA|13
TGCAGCATATGGACCGGGACTGAGTATGGCTACACCTTC
CSIWTGTEYGYTF
>TRBD2|TRBV11-2|TRBJ2-1|few|16
TGTGCCAGCAGCCCCCCGGGACTACTAACGTACAATGAGCAGTTCTTC
CASSPPGLLTYNEQFF
>TRBD1|TRBV6-1|TRBJ1-1|few|14
TGTGCCAGCAGGGTACAGGGGGCAAGGACTGAAGCTTTCTTT
CASRVQGARTEAFF
>TRBD1|TRBV5-1|TRBJ1-1|many|14
TGCGCCAGCAGCTGGACAGGGAGCCGCACTGAAGCTTTCTTT
CASSWTGSRTEAFF
>NA|TRBV27|TRBJ2-2|few|15
TGTGCCAGCAGAACCGCCGGGGTGAACACCGGGGAGCTGTTTTTT
CASRTAGVNTGELFF
>NA|TRBV2|TRBJ2-2|NA|14
TGTGCCAGCAGGGCCACGCAGCTCACCGGGGAGCTGTTTTTT
CASRATQLTGELFF
>NA|TRBV20-1|TRBJ1-6|NA|15
TGCAGTGCTAGAGAAGGAGGGCAGGGTAATTCACCCCTCCACTTT
CSAREGGQGNSPLHF
>NA|TRBV20-1|TRBJ2-7|NA|13
TGCAGTGCTTCCGACTCGGGCTACTACGAGCAGTACTTC
CSASDSGYYEQYF
>TRBD1|TRBV9|TRBJ2-5|NA|19
TGTGCCAGCAGCGCAGGGGGATTTGGACAGGGCGGCCGAAAAGAGACCCAGTACTTC
CASSAGGFGQGGRKETQYF
>NA|TRBV6-5|TRBJ1-6|NA|13
TGTGCCAGCAGTTACTCAGAAAATTCACCCCTCCACTTT
CASSYSENSPLHF
>NA|TRBV2|TRBJ2-2|NA|15
TGTGCCAGCAGTGCACGTCGAGGGGGCACCGGGGAGCTGTTTTTT
CASSARRGGTGELFF
>NA|TRBV4-3|TRBJ2-2|many|13
TGCGCCAGCAGCCCGAGGGACACCGGGGAGCTGTTTTTT
CASSPRDTGELFF
>TRBD2|TRBV5-5|TRBJ2-3|NA|14
TGTGCCAGCAGCTTAGAGCGGGACACAGATACGCAGTATTTT
CASSLERDTDTQYF
>NA|TRBV2|TRBJ1-2|NA|13
TGTGCCAGCAAGGCTACAGAGAACTATGGCTACACCTTC
CASKATENYGYTF
>TRBD1|TRBV6-1|TRBJ1-2|NA|14
TGTGCCAGCAGTCCTGACAGGGGGGACTATGGCTACACCTTC
CASSPDRGDYGYTF
>TRBD1|TRBV7-2|TRBJ1-6|many|14
TGTGCCAGCAGCTCCCAGGGGGGTAATTCACCCCTCCACTTT
CASSSQGGNSPLHF
>TRBD2|TRBV6-1|TRBJ2-2|many|14
TGTGCCAGCACTAGCGGGAGTGGGACCGGGGAGCTGTTTTTT
CASTSGSGTGELFF
>NA|TRBV7-2|TRBJ2-5|many|15
TGTGCCAGCAGCTTAGGGTCAGGGGGGAGGGAGACCCAGTACTTC
CASSLGSGGRETQYF
>TRBD1|TRBV5-4|TRBJ2-7|many|14
TGTGCCAGCAGCCCCGGGACAGGGCTTTACGAGCAGTACTTC
CASSPGTGLYEQYF
>NA|TRBV20-1|TRBJ1-2|many|10
TGCAGTGCGAGGAGAAATGGCTACACCTTC
CSARRNGYTF
>NA|TRBV6-1|TRBJ1-1|many|14
TGTGCCAGCAGTCCCCAGCAGGAGGGGACTGAAGCTTTCTTT
CASSPQQEGTEAFF
>TRBD2|TRBV5-5|TRBJ2-3|many|15
TGTGCCAGCAGCTTGGGACTAGCGGGGGTTGATACGCAGTATTTT
CASSLGLAGVDTQYF